The 12 T cell receptor beta chains listed next were all sequenced from one sample in a study of shared T cell receptors in the human thymus. Only in-frame clones appear in the TCRdb table, and some are missing; sequencing was by immunoSEQ multiplex PCR. The sample consists of some 640,000 clones, around 87% of them appearing once. A further study also used this sample, focusing on human thymus T cells.

The sample taken for sequencing was thymocytes. Receptors originate from a boy under three years old with a congenital heart defect.

The V and J genes are TRBV27 and TRBJ2-5; 16 bases line up with TRBD2. J was trimmed by 6 bases and V by 6 bases; bases with no gene match: 16. This CDR3 is built from 19 residues. CDR1 and CDR2 from the germline V gene are MNHEY and SMNVEV (reference sequence). The CDR3 coding sequence is TGTGCCAGCAGCTCCCTGGGACTAGCGGGGGGGGCCGTCGTCCAGACCCAGTACTTC. The encoded protein is CASSSLGLAGGAVVQTQYF.

The chain has TRBV25-1 and TRBJ1-1, with D possibly matching TRBD1 (5 bases). CDR1 is MGHDK, CDR2 SYGVNS, per germline. The CDR3 totals 17 residues. Trimming removed 3 bases at V and 2 bases at J, with 19 bases between. The CDR3 nucleotides are TGTGCCAGCAGTGAGAGGACACAAACTGGGGTAAACACTGAAGCTTTCTTT. Protein product: CASSERTQTGVNTEAFF.

This clone occurred once. The CDR3: CASSFLLAGGSYNEQFF. In nucleotides, the CDR3 is TGTGCCAGCAGTTTTTTGTTGGCAGGGGGCTCCTACAATGAGCAGTTCTTC. This rearrangement joins TRBV28 to TRBJ2-1; 7 bases are shared with TRBD1. Trimming removed 3 bases from V and 0 bases from J; junction bases left unmatched: 8. Germline CDR1 and CDR2: MDHEN and SYDVKM. This CDR3 contains 17 residues. Supplemented by reference TRBV28 and TRBJ2-1, the full variable domain reads DVKVTQSSRYLVKRTGEKVFLECVQDMDHENMFWYRQDPGLGLRLIYFSYDVKMKEKGDIPEGYSVSREKKERFSLILESASTNQTSMYLCASSFLLAGGSYNEQFFGPGTRLTVL.

J is TRBJ2-7 and V is TRBV30; 9 bases agree with TRBD1. The germline V gene has CDR1 GTSNPN and CDR2 SVGIG (reference sequence). V was pared by 1 base and J by 5 bases, with 12 bases of the junction left unmatched. The CDR3 consists of 16 residues. The CDR3 coding sequence is TGTGCCTGGAGTGATTCCGGGACAGGGTATGTTGACGAGCAGTACTTC. Amino acids: CAWSDSGTGYVDEQYF.

The chain carries TRBV30 and TRBJ2-1; 8 nucleotides agree with TRBD1. The junction had 10 bases not matched to a gene; V was cut back by 6 bases and J by 6 bases. The CDR3 contains 14 residues. Germline V CDR1 and CDR2: GTSNPN, SVGIG (reference sequence). The DNA of the CDR3 is TGTGCCTGCCGGGCAGGCACAGGGGGCAATGAGCAGTTCTTC. It is translated as CACRAGTGGNEQFF.

This chain connects TRBV2 to TRBJ2-7, with TRBD1 identical over 10 bases. V shed 0 bases and J 4 bases; nucleotides not matched to a gene: 12. CDR3 length equals 18 residues. Germline values: CDR1 SNHLY, CDR2 FYNNEI. Here the CDR3 reads CASSEAIDRGQHQYEQYF. As DNA, the CDR3 is TGTGCCAGCAGTGAAGCGATCGACAGGGGGCAGCATCAATACGAGCAGTACTTC.

The rearrangement joins TRBV5-1 to TRBJ1-2; D unresolved. The CDR3 has 15 amino acids. Trimming stripped 0 bases from V and 3 bases from J, with 12 bases between. Germline V CDR1 and CDR2: SGHRS, YFSETQ. The CDR3 protein is CASSLEEVRDYGYTF. The CDR3, as DNA: TGCGCCAGCAGCTTGGAGGAGGTGAGGGACTATGGCTACACCTTC.

V usage is TRBV28 and J usage is TRBJ2-5; 7 nucleotides match TRBD2. CDR3 length: 16 amino acids. Germline V CDR1 and CDR2: MDHEN, SYDVKM. The ends lost 6 bases at V and 2 bases at J; junction bases unmatched: 12. Here the CDR3 DNA reads TGTGCCAGCAGCCCAGACTGGGCGGGGGAGCAAGAGACCCAGTACTTC. It yields the protein CASSPDWAGEQETQYF.

This clone was seen only a few times. The chain's CDR3 is CASSWDTGTNEKLFF. The DNA for the CDR3 is TGTGCCAGCAGTTGGGACACCGGTACTAATGAAAAACTGTTTTTT. J is TRBJ1-4 and V is TRBV27, with D perhaps matching TRBD1 (6 bases). The V gene lost 4 bases and the J gene lost 2 bases, with 11 bases spanning the gap. This CDR3 is 15 amino acids long. From germline, CDR1 is MNHEY and CDR2 SMNVEV (reference sequence).

This chain joins TRBV7-9 and TRBJ2-1; 8 bases agree with TRBD1. V shed 0 bases and J 5 bases; nucleotides not matched to a gene: 12. The V gene's germline CDR1 is SEHNR and CDR2 FQNEAQ (reference sequence). The CDR3 is 18 residues long. The DNA for the CDR3 is TGTGCCAGCAGCTTAGCCCCTCCTTCCGGGACAGGTCACAATGAGCAGTTCTTC. It encodes CASSLAPPSGTGHNEQFF.

This chain uses TRBV4-2 with TRBJ2-7; 11 bases agree with TRBD2. CDR3 size: 17 residues. Trimming removed 0 bases from V and 4 bases from J; junction bases left unmatched: 8. Germline CDR1 reads LGHNA; CDR2 reads YNFKEQ. In nucleotides, the CDR3 is TGTGCCAGCAGCCAAGATCCCGGGACTAGCGGAGATTACGAGCAGTACTTC. Translating gives CASSQDPGTSGDYEQYF.

This chain joins TRBV5-6 and TRBJ1-2; TRBD1 is a possible D gene (5 bases). Per the germline V gene, CDR1 is SGHDT and CDR2 is YYEEEE. The ends were cut back, 0 bases at V and 4 bases at J, with 22 bases in the middle. The CDR3 runs to 18 residues. CDR3 sequence: CASSLARWAGKVAYGYTF. Here the CDR3 DNA reads TGTGCCAGCAGCTTGGCCAGGTGGGCAGGGAAAGTGGCCTATGGCTACACCTTC. Complete variable domain (other parts from reference TRBV5-6 and TRBJ1-2): DAGVTQSPTHLIKTRGQQVTLRCSPKSGHDTVSWYQQALGQGPQFIFQYYEEEERQRGNFPDRFSGHQFPNYSSELNVNALLLGDSALYLCASSLARWAGKVAYGYTFGSGTRLTVV.